What follows are 9 T cell receptor beta chains derived from one specimen sequenced in a study of T-cell reconstitution after alpha-beta-depleted transplantation in children. Preparation of the TCRbeta library used unique molecular identifiers. TCRdb re-derived calls from the PCR reads in MiXCR, one entry per CDR3 protein. Here the sample spans 600,000 to 700,000 distinct CDR3 sequences, around 13% being singletons. The sequencing used PBMCs, collected before TCRalphabeta/CD19-depleted stem cell transplant. These receptors were collected from a girl aged 2 to 9 with congenital amegakaryocytic thrombocytopenia, due to receive a stem cell transplant.

This clonotype was detected ten times or more. This chain uses TRBV12-3 or TRBV12-4 with TRBJ1-1; a possible D gene is TRBD1 (6 bases). The CDR3 extends over 14 amino acids. V gave up 5 bases and J gave up 1 base, with 11 bases separating them. The CDR3 DNA is TGTGCCAGCAGTCTTACAGGGAGGAACACTGAAGCTTTCTTT. Its protein product is CASSLTGRNTEAFF.

This clonotype was counted only a few times. This chain links TRBV29-1 with TRBJ1-1, with D perhaps matching TRBD1 (5 bases). Trimming stripped 7 bases from V and 0 bases from J, with 9 bases between. This CDR3 contains 12 residues. Germline CDR1 is SQVTM and CDR2 is ANQGSEA. CDR3 in amino acids: CSAGTVNTEAFF. The CDR3 region has the DNA TGCAGCGCCGGGACTGTGAACACTGAAGCTTTCTTT.

Only a few counts were recorded for this clonotype. The CDR3 coding sequence is TGTGCCATCAGAAGGGGGGTGGGGGCGCCCACTGAAGCTTTCTTT. It specifies CAIRRGVGAPTEAFF. The rearrangement joins TRBV10-3 to TRBJ1-1; maybe TRBD1 (6 bases). The CDR3 contains 15 residues. The germline V gene encodes CDR1 ENHRY and CDR2 SYGVKD. Trimming pared 6 bases from V and 4 bases from J, leaving 18 bases between.

This clonotype was counted between two and nine times. The V and J genes are TRBV12-5 and TRBJ1-5, with 7 bases lining up with TRBD1. The CDR3 is made up of 21 amino acids. Germline values: CDR1 LGHNT, CDR2 FRNRAP. After removal of 0 bases from V and 0 bases from J, the junction contained 17 bases not matched to a gene. The CDR3 protein is CASGLVTLMGQPIYSNQPQHF. Written as DNA, the CDR3 is TGTGCTAGTGGTTTGGTCACGTTGATGGGACAGCCTATTTATAGCAATCAGCCCCAGCATTTT.

There are many counts of this clonotype. The chain links TRBV5-1 to TRBJ2-1, with D unresolved. Germline V lookup: CDR1 SGHRS, CDR2 YFSETQ. V shed 0 bases and J shed 10 bases, with 23 bases lying between them. The CDR3 covers 17 residues. The chain's CDR3 is CASSLGVLTIGPREQFF. For the CDR3, the DNA is TGCGCCAGCAGCTTGGGGGTACTTACTATAGGGCCAAGGGAGCAGTTCTTC. The full variable domain, rest sourced from reference TRBV5-1 and TRBJ2-1, is KAGVTQTPRYLIKTRGQQVTLSCSPISGHRSVSWYQQTPGQGLQFLFEYFSETQRNKGNFPGRFSGRQFSNSRSEMNVSTLELGDSALYLCASSLGVLTIGPREQFFGPGTRLTVL.

This chain connects TRBV5-1 to TRBJ2-5, with unresolved D. With 5 bases removed from V and 1 base from J, the gap between germline ends came to 12 bases. CDR3 length: 14 amino acids. Germline-derived CDR1 and CDR2 are SGHRS and YFSETQ. CDR3 sequence: CASRALRAQETQYF. The DNA for the CDR3 is TGCGCCAGCAGGGCGTTAAGGGCCCAAGAGACCCAGTACTTC.

The chain employs TRBV7-9 and TRBJ1-4; D ambiguous. Germline lookup yields CDR1 SEHNR and CDR2 FQNEAQ (reference sequence). CDR3 size: 13 residues. V lost 5 bases and J lost 11, with 15 bases in between. The CDR3 protein is CASSPDLPRKLFF. The DNA for the CDR3 is TGTGCCAGCAGCCCCGACCTTCCCAGGAAACTGTTTTTT.

This clonotype came up many times. The V call is TRBV5-1, the J call TRBJ2-7, with TRBD2 identical over 10 bases. V lost 2 bases to trimming and J lost 4 bases; unmatched junction nucleotides: 6. The CDR3 consists of 15 residues. Germline CDR1 SGHRS, CDR2 YFSETQ. CDR3 bases: TGCGCCAGCAGCTTAGGGACTAGCGTTTTTTACGAGCAGTACTTC. This sequence encodes CASSLGTSVFYEQYF.

This clonotype was picked up one time. In nucleotides, the CDR3 is TGTGCCAGCAGCTATGACAGGGTACGGAATCAGCCCCAGCATTTT. This sequence encodes CASSYDRVRNQPQHF. This chain links TRBV7-2 with TRBJ1-5; 7 positions match TRBD1. This CDR3 contains 15 residues. Germline V lookup: CDR1 SGHTA, CDR2 FQGNSA. After removal of 4 bases from V and 4 bases from J, the junction contained 7 bases not matched to a gene. Using reference TRBV7-2 and TRBJ1-5 for the parts outside the CDR3, the full variable domain is GAGVSQSPSNKVTEKGKDVELRCDPISGHTALYWYRQSLGQGLEFLIYFQGNSAPDKSGLPSDRFSAERTGGSVSTLTIQRTQQEDSAVYLCASSYDRVRNQPQHFGDGTRLSIL.